This T cell receptor beta chain derives from a study of T cell responses to AZD1222 COVID-19 vaccine. Study-wide findings and caveats: Recipients of two AZD1222 doses showed rising Spike-specific TCR breadth and depth. Only 5 or 6 AZD1222 recipients were seropositive at baseline. Repertoires in all cases were sampled only once the peak T cell response had passed. Donor demographics were predominantly white British with a female majority; clonal diversity may be underestimated.

Sequencing was performed with immunoSEQ multiplex PCR; in TCRdb, only in-frame clones are kept and a portion is missing. In the table there are 140,000 or so clones, roughly 89% of which are singletons. The CDR3 has 18 residues. The germline CDR1 and CDR2 sequences are SGHRS and YFSETQ. J gave up 2 bases and V 4 bases, and 9 bases lay outside the gene matches. Points on this clone: Antigen: not known.

The clonotype originates from an adult in good health. V gene TRBV5-1 combines with J gene TRBJ2-3, with 14 bases matching TRBD2. The sample was peripheral blood, taken on day 0 of AZD1222 vaccination. Here the CDR3 DNA reads TGCGCCAGCAGCATGGGACTAGCGGGAGCTAGACACACAGATACGCAGTATTTT. It translates to CASSMGLAGARHTDTQYF. Combining the CDR3 with reference TRBV5-1 and TRBJ2-3 gives the whole variable domain KAGVTQTPRYLIKTRGQQVTLSCSPISGHRSVSWYQQTPGQGLQFLFEYFSETQRNKGNFPGRFSGRQFSNSRSEMNVSTLELGDSALYLCASSMGLAGARHTDTQYFGPGTRLTVL.